Each of the 15 T cell receptor beta chains below was sequenced from the same sample in a study of blood T cell repertoires in COVID-19. Assay: immunoSEQ multiplex PCR; the TCRdb copy retains only in-frame clones and omits some. The table lists fewer than 300,000 clones, 88% of them singletons. Sample: peripheral blood. Receptors were obtained from a woman aged 40 to 50 who had recovered from COVID-19.

The chain uses TRBV7-9 and TRBJ2-1; tentatively, D is TRBD2 (6 bases). CDR1 and CDR2 from the germline V gene are SEHNR and FQNEAQ (reference sequence). V was clipped by 7 bases and J by 5 bases, with 15 bases between them. CDR3 length: 14 residues. CDR3 DNA sequence: TGTGCCAGCACGGGAGTCCTGGTCCACAATGAGCAGTTCTTC. Translation: CASTGVLVHNEQFF.

The genes are TRBV12-3 or TRBV12-4 and TRBJ1-2; 8 bases align to TRBD1. CDR3 length equals 12 residues. Trimming removed 6 bases from V and 8 bases from J; junction bases left unmatched: 5. The CDR3 nucleotides are TGTGCCAGCAGGACAGGGGTTTGGGGCTACACCTTC. This gives the protein CASRTGVWGYTF.

This clone appeared a single time. This chain connects TRBV7-2 to TRBJ1-1; D remains unclear. Germline V gene sequence: CDR1 SGHTA, CDR2 FQGNSA. V lost 4 bases and J lost 4, with 13 bases in between. This CDR3 is built from 14 residues. The CDR3 DNA reads TGTGCCAGCAGCTCCGGAGGGAGGACCACTGAAGCTTTCTTT. Its translation is CASSSGGRTTEAFF.

J is TRBJ2-7 and V is TRBV5-1; 9 nucleotides line up with TRBD1. This CDR3 has 14 residues. Germline V gene lookup returns CDR1 SGHRS and CDR2 YFSETQ. V trimming: 8 bases; J trimming: 4 bases; junction bases outside the gene matches: 10. The CDR3 sequence: CASRAQGAPYEQYF. In DNA form, the CDR3 reads TGCGCCAGTAGGGCACAGGGGGCCCCTTACGAGCAGTACTTC.

The gene calls are TRBV7-2 and TRBJ1-5; TRBD1 agrees at 9 bases. Losses at the gene ends were 5 bases for V and 2 bases for J; bases not matched to a gene: 4. The CDR3 runs 15 residues. Per the germline V gene, CDR1 is SGHTA and CDR2 is FQGNSA. The CDR3 protein is CASSPTGGGNQPQHF. For the CDR3, the DNA is TGTGCCAGCAGCCCAACAGGGGGCGGCAATCAGCCCCAGCATTTT.

In this sample, this clone turned up once. At the DNA level, this CDR3 is encoded by other sequences in the same sample as well. This chain connects TRBV6-5 to TRBJ2-5, with D perhaps matching TRBD1 (6 bases). CDR1 is MNHEY, CDR2 SVGAGI, per germline. CDR3 length: 13 residues. V lost 2 bases, J lost 4 bases, and 8 bases lay in between. The DNA for the CDR3 is TGTGCCAGCAGTTACGGGGGCGGAGAGACCCAGTACTTC. Translating gives CASSYGGGETQYF.

The rearrangement uses TRBV7-2 and TRBJ2-3, with 10 bases aligning to TRBD2. Germline CDR1 reads SGHTA; CDR2 reads FQGNSA. The V segment lost 5 bases and the J segment 4 bases; nucleotides outside the gene matches: 12. This CDR3 contains 17 residues. Here the CDR3 DNA reads TGTGCCAGCAGCCCAAGACCCCTAGCGGGAGAGGCAGATACGCAGTATTTT. Translation: CASSPRPLAGEADTQYF.

The V gene is TRBV9, the J gene TRBJ2-3; the match to TRBD2 covers 9 bases. The CDR3 length is 15 residues. J was trimmed by 6 bases and V by 6 bases; bases with no gene match: 11. CDR1 and CDR2 (germline): SGDLS, YYNGEE. CDR3 loop: CASTPRGRAPDTQYF. For the CDR3, the DNA is TGTGCCAGCACCCCCCGCGGGAGGGCCCCCGATACGCAGTATTTT.

The gene calls are TRBV3-1 (or the pseudogene TRBV3-2) and TRBJ2-3; TRBD2 agrees at 8 bases. Germline CDR1 and CDR2: LGHDT and YNNKEL (reference sequence). The length of the CDR3 is 16 residues. The trim removed 6 bases at V and 2 bases at J, leaving 10 bases unmatched. The DNA of the CDR3 is TGTGCCAGCAGTCCCCGGGGGGGGCGCGCCACAGATACGCAGTATTTT. Its protein product is CASSPRGGRATDTQYF.

The chain recombines TRBV7-2 with TRBJ2-7, with a possible D match to TRBD1 (5 bases). Germline values: CDR1 SGHTA, CDR2 FQGNSA. The CDR3 contains 12 residues. V lost 1 base and J 9 bases, leaving 10 bases between the germline ends. CDR3 amino acids: CASSLVQGWQYF. Written as DNA, the CDR3 is TGTGCCAGCAGCTTAGTTCAGGGTTGGCAGTACTTC.

The chain combines TRBV6-5 with TRBJ1-2; no definite D call. CDR3 length: 14 residues. CDR1 and CDR2 from the germline V gene are MNHEY and SVGAGI. The germline V and J ends were trimmed by 6 bases and 1 base, with 12 bases remaining between them. CDR3: CASSLERVNYGYTF. In DNA, the CDR3 is TGTGCCAGCAGCCTAGAGAGGGTTAACTATGGCTACACCTTC.

The rearrangement links TRBV5-6 to TRBJ1-5, with 7 bases aligning to TRBD1. CDR1 SGHDT and CDR2 YYEEEE come from the germline V gene. This CDR3 region has 13 residues. After removal of 4 bases from V and 6 bases from J, the junction contained 4 bases not matched to a gene. DNA for the CDR3: TGTGCCAGCAGCCCAGGGGGACGTCAGCCCCAGCATTTT. Its translation: CASSPGGRQPQHF.

This clone was counted a single time. The rearrangement joins TRBV10-1 to TRBJ2-3; the match to TRBD2 covers 10 bases. Germline-derived CDR1 and CDR2 are WNHNN and SYGVQD (reference sequence). The CDR3 consists of 18 residues. The J segment lost 2 bases and the V segment lost 2 bases, leaving 10 bases of the junction unmatched. In DNA, the CDR3 is TGCGCCAGCAGTGAGCCCGGGACTAGCGAGGACCCCACAGATACGCAGTATTTT. It encodes CASSEPGTSEDPTDTQYF.

This clone was recorded only once. The V call is TRBV6-6, the J call TRBJ2-6; D might be TRBD1 (5 bases). Germline V CDR1 and CDR2: MNHNY, SVGAGI (reference sequence). This CDR3 has 18 amino acids. Trimming shortened V by 5 bases and J by 2 bases, and 19 bases separated the two germline ends. CDR3 residues: CASSRTAQGPAGANVLTF. The CDR3 DNA is TGTGCCAGCAGTCGCACCGCCCAGGGTCCCGCTGGGGCCAACGTCCTGACTTTC.

As regards this clone: The same CDR3 arises from other DNA sequences in this sample as well. The chain employs TRBV6-5 and TRBJ2-7; D is unresolved. Trimming pared 2 bases from V and 4 bases from J, leaving 6 bases between. CDR1 and CDR2 from the germline V gene are MNHEY and SVGAGI. This CDR3 has 12 residues. The CDR3 nucleotides are TGTGCCAGCAGTTACACCGGGTACGAGCAGTACTTC. It is translated as CASSYTGYEQYF.